This TCR beta chain was profiled in a study of shared clonotypes between healthy human individuals. Background on the study: The study drew on a couple of women and a few men aged 18 to 49 as donors. Study-level results: The represented genetic and exposure-history diversity was limited by the small number of donors.

The assay was immunoSEQ multiplex PCR, and TCRdb's table has in-frame clones only and misses some. The data hold approximately 1.1 million clones, with about four fifths observed a single time. To note about this clone: The antigen remains unidentified.

V shed 2 bases, J shed 4 bases, and the junction held 6 bases outside the gene matches. The CDR3 consists of 15 residues. The germline V gene has CDR1 MDHEN and CDR2 SYDVKM. The chain uses TRBV28 and TRBJ2-7; 9 nucleotides agree with TRBD1. This receptor was taken from a man younger than 35 in good health. Some clones in this sample may be carry-over from other donors' samples. Sequenced: memory CD4+ T cells from PBMCs. Subset described: CD45RA-negative fraction. The CDR3 protein is CASSLVGTGMYEQYF. CDR3 nucleotides: TGTGCCAGCAGTTTAGTCGGGACAGGGATGTACGAGCAGTACTTC.